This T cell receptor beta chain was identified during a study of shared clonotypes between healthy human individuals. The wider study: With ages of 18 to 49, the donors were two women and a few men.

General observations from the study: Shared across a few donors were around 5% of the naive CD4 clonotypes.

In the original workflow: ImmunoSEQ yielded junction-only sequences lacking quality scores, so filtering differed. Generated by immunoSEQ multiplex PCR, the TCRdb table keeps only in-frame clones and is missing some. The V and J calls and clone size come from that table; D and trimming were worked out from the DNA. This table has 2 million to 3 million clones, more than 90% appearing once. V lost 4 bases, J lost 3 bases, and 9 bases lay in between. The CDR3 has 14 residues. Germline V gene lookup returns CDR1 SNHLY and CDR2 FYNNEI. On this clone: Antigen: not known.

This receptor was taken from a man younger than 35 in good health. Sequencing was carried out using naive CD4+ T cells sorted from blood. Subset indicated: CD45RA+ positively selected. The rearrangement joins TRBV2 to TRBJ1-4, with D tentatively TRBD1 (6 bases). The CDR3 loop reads CASSGGLANEKLFF. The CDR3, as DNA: TGTGCCAGCAGTGGGGGGCTAGCTAATGAAAAACTGTTTTTT.